The entry below describes one T cell receptor beta chain. This CDR3 region has 19 residues. Germline V gene lookup returns CDR1 SGHVS and CDR2 FQNEAQ. The V and J ends lost 1 base and 0 bases, in that order; junction bases with no gene match: 12. Profiling relied on immunoSEQ multiplex PCR, and the TCRdb table lists in-frame clones only, not all of them. In the table there are 2,500,000 or so clones, under 95% of which are singletons. This entry belongs to a study of shared clonotypes between healthy human individuals. This clonotype was obtained from a young man in good health. Some clones in this sample may be carry-over from other donors' samples. V gene TRBV7-8 combines with J gene TRBJ1-3, with TRBD1 matching 7 bases. The material sequenced was naive CD4+ T cells from PBMCs. The subset: CD45RA+ positively selected. The CDR3 coding sequence is TGTGCCAGCAGCTTAGGTTACCGGGGGACAGTCAGCTCTGGAAACACCATATATTTT. Its protein product is CASSLGYRGTVSSGNTIYF. Full variable domain (outside the CDR3, taken from reference TRBV7-8 and TRBJ1-3): GAGVSQSPRYKVAKRGQDVALRCDPISGHVSLFWYQQALGQGPEFLTYFQNEAQLDKSGLPSDRFFAERPEGSVSTLKIQRTQQEDSAVYLCASSLGYRGTVSSGNTIYFGEGSWLTVV.